Here is one T cell receptor beta chain with its context. The specificity of this receptor is unknown. Qualities for individual bases were not recorded, and no much larger clone is one base off. Because repertoires were sampled repeatedly during chemoradiotherapy, clonal expansion in the tumor microenvironment could be followed. The library was prepared using the immunoSEQ multiplex PCR assay. This immuneACCESS table, as held by TCRdb, lists in-frame sequences with V and J called but not all clones. Of the missing ones, under half trace to an unresolved V gene in checked studies; the others have no known cause. This sample comprises tens of thousands of clones, roughly 92% of them detected only once. The top ten clones comprise roughly 22% of the sample. The sample belongs to a study of chemoradiotherapy in HPV16-positive cancers (dated by TCRdb to between 2021 and 2022). Describing the broader study: Candidate HPV-specific T-cell clones and common TCR motifs were defined through functional T-cell assays on cells from a couple of HPV16-positive patients. The candidate HPV-specific TCRs and motifs were subsequently tracked in TCR repertoires obtained from about 79 patients with HPV-related cancers. The study asked whether T-cell immunity against the HPV oncoproteins E6 and E7 changes during chemoradiotherapy and whether it affects survival. What the work shows at the level of the full study, not this receptor alone: Only a couple of HPV16-positive patients were used to derive the functional definition of HPV-specific T cells, and the survival association was reported for HPV16-positive patients. In HPV16-positive patients, expansion of HPV-responsive T cells during chemoradiotherapy was associated with improved recurrence-free survival. Expansion of candidate HPV-specific clones and E7-related TCR motifs was observed in the tumor microenvironment during treatment, whereas no such expansion was observed for non-HPV-specific T cells.

The CDR3, from cysteine to phenylalanine, totals 13 residues. Of the read, only the CDR3 DNA is kept; its 39 bases are in frame from base 1. The germline V gene sets CDR1 to SGHRS and CDR2 to YFSETQ. V is shortened by 2 bases, J by 3 bases, and the region joining them spans 8 bases. This material consisted of blood, taken from a patient who underwent chemoradiotherapy. The receptor's source is a human donor with HPV-associated anogenital cancer. The V and J genes are TRBV5-1 and TRBJ1-2; the D segment cannot be called with confidence. The CDR3 protein is CASSFNRDYGYTF. The DNA sequence is given as TGCGCCAGCAGCTTTAACAGAGACTATGGCTACACCTTC. The full variable domain, with segments outside the CDR3 supplied by the reference TRBV5-1 and TRBJ1-2 proteins, appears as KAGVTQTPRYLIKTRGQQVTLSCSPISGHRSVSWYQQTPGQGLQFLFEYFSETQRNKGNFPGRFSGRQFSNSRSEMNVSTLELGDSALYLCASSFNRDYGYTFGSGTRLTVV.